This TCR beta chain comes out of a study of beta chain features in type 1 diabetes. Study background: Taken together, all samples contributed 107,917,701 examined sorted cells.

This CDR3 region has 16 residues. V gave up 2 bases and J gave up 8 bases; unmatched junction bases: 13. The germline CDR1 and CDR2 sequences are SGHRS and YFSETQ. General study findings and limits: Type 1 diabetes patients had fewer VDJ junction insertions and more deletions.

A note on this clone: The antigen remains unidentified.

Staining for CD45RO/CCR7/CD25/CD127/CD95/CD27 allowed sorting of CD4+ naive, central memory, regulatory and stem cell-like memory cells. The sequenced template was cDNA made from the entire isolated RNA. Only in-frame clones appear in the TCRdb table, and some are missing; sequencing was by immunoSEQ multiplex PCR. The table includes 450,000 or so clones, roughly 10% detected once. The material sequenced was naive CD4+ T cells from blood. This clonotype was sampled from a woman younger than 35 in good health. This chain connects TRBV5-1 to TRBJ2-1; TRBD2 aligns across 7 bases. This CDR3 is CASSLDAGGSSDEQFF. The CDR3 nucleotides are TGCGCCAGCAGCTTAGACGCCGGCGGGAGCAGCGATGAGCAGTTCTTC.